One sample yielded the 24 T cell receptor beta chains listed below, sequenced in a study of blood T cell repertoires in COVID-19 (dated by TCRdb to the early 2020s). To prepare the library, the immunoSEQ multiplex PCR assay was applied. TCRdb holds this immuneACCESS table with in-frame rearrangements only. Some clones are missing; in checked studies, unresolved V genes explain under half, and the rest has no known cause. This sample lists 200,000 or so clones; roughly nine tenths were detected once. Of the sample, about 2.6% is held by the ten largest clones. The specimen was PBMCs or T cells enriched from blood (not recorded which). These receptor sequences come from a woman under 40 who had recovered from COVID-19.

CDR3 nucleotides: TGTGCCCGGGACACTTCAAACTATGGCTACACCTTC. Protein product: CARDTSNYGYTF. This chain connects TRBV19 to TRBJ1-2; tentatively, D is TRBD1 (6 bases). The germline V gene has CDR1 LNHDA and CDR2 SQIVND (reference sequence). The CDR3 has 12 amino acids. Trimming left V 11 bases short and J 2 bases short, with 12 bases between.

V usage is TRBV7-9 and J usage is TRBJ1-6, with a weak D call TRBD1 (6 bases). With 7 bases removed from V and 7 bases from J, the gap between germline ends came to 14 bases. Germline CDR1 reads SEHNR; CDR2 reads FQNEAQ (reference sequence). The CDR3 extends over 14 amino acids. This chain's CDR3 is CASTTWTDNSPLHF. DNA for the CDR3: TGTGCCAGCACCACCTGGACAGACAATTCACCCCTCCACTTT.

V is TRBV6-5 and J is TRBJ2-1; the D is unclear. Germline CDR1 MNHEY, CDR2 SVGAGI. The CDR3 totals 11 residues. Trimming removed 1 base at V and 14 bases at J, with 9 bases between. The CDR3 sequence: CASSYYRVEFF. In DNA, the CDR3 is TGTGCCAGCAGTTACTATCGGGTCGAGTTCTTC.

The genes are TRBV19 and TRBJ1-2; possibly TRBD1 for D (6 bases). CDR3 length equals 14 residues. Trimming cost V 3 bases and J 3 bases, with 11 bases left between them. Per germline, CDR1 LNHDA and CDR2 SQIVND (reference sequence). Here the CDR3 DNA reads TGTGCCAGTAGTATTGGGGGACACCACTATGGCTACACCTTC. This sequence encodes CASSIGGHHYGYTF.

This clone came up once. The chain combines TRBV3-1 (or the pseudogene TRBV3-2) with TRBJ2-5, with TRBD2 matching over 8 bases. The CDR3 is made up of 15 amino acids. J lost 5 bases, V lost 4 bases, and 9 bases had no gene match. The germline V gene has CDR1 LGHDT and CDR2 YNNKEL (reference sequence). CDR3 bases: TGTGCCAGCAGCCCTCCGGGGGGGGGCCGGGAGACCCAGTACTTC. It translates to CASSPPGGGRETQYF.

CDR3 loop: CASSLASGYNNEQFF. CDR3 DNA sequence: TGTGCCAGCAGCTTAGCTAGCGGTTATAACAATGAGCAGTTCTTC. This chain links TRBV7-8 with TRBJ2-1; the D gene is possibly TRBD2 (6 bases). The CDR3 is 15 residues long. V lost 0 bases and J lost 5, with 11 bases in between. The germline V gene encodes CDR1 SGHVS and CDR2 FQNEAQ.

V and J are TRBV6-5 and TRBJ1-6; D gene ambiguous. This CDR3 is built from 15 residues. The germline V and J ends were trimmed by 5 bases and 0 bases, with 8 bases remaining between them. CDR1 and CDR2 (germline): MNHEY, SVGAGI. The CDR3 DNA reads as TGTGCCAGCAGTCCGCGGAGCTCCTATAATTCACCCCTCCACTTT. Translating gives CASSPRSSYNSPLHF.

The chain combines TRBV5-1 with TRBJ2-5; 7 bases are shared with TRBD1. The trim removed 3 bases at V and 4 bases at J, leaving 6 bases unmatched. Germline V gene data show CDR1 as SGHRS and CDR2 as YFSETQ. There are 14 residues in the CDR3. CDR3 nucleotides: TGCGCCAGCAGCTCCAGGGGGAACATAGAGACCCAGTACTTC. Translating gives CASSSRGNIETQYF. Filled out from reference TRBV5-1 and TRBJ2-5, the complete variable domain reads KAGVTQTPRYLIKTRGQQVTLSCSPISGHRSVSWYQQTPGQGLQFLFEYFSETQRNKGNFPGRFSGRQFSNSRSEMNVSTLELGDSALYLCASSSRGNIETQYFGPGTRLLVL.

The rearrangement uses TRBV4-1 and TRBJ1-5, with 7 bases aligning to TRBD1. V was clipped by 2 bases and J by 6 bases; unmatched bases: 7. The CDR3 is 15 residues long. CDR1 and CDR2 (germline): MGHRA, YSYEKL. The CDR3 DNA reads as TGCGCCAGCAGCCAAACAGGGGCGAGGAGTCAGCCCCAGCATTTT. It translates to CASSQTGARSQPQHF.

The chain uses TRBV28 and TRBJ2-2, with 8 bases aligning to TRBD1. CDR3 size: 14 residues. Trimming took 7 bases from V and 7 from J; bases not matched to a gene: 8. In germline, CDR1 is MDHEN, CDR2 SYDVKM. The CDR3 DNA reads TGTGCCAGCATCTCCGGACAGGGTGGCGGGGAGCTGTTTTTT. This sequence encodes CASISGQGGGELFF.

CDR3 nucleotide sequence: TGTGCCAGCAGAGACAGAGAGAACACTGAAGCTTTCTTT. Encoded protein: CASRDRENTEAFF. The chain recombines TRBV6-6 with TRBJ1-1; TRBD1 is a possible D gene (5 bases). Trimming pared 6 bases from V and 1 base from J, leaving 9 bases between. CDR3 length: 13 residues. Germline V CDR1 and CDR2: MNHNY, SVGAGI (reference sequence).

The chain links TRBV11-3 to TRBJ2-5; 7 bases align to TRBD1. Germline CDR1 and CDR2: SGHNT and YENEEA. The CDR3 is made up of 14 amino acids. V lost 1 base to trimming and J lost 2 bases; unmatched junction nucleotides: 1. CDR3 DNA: TGTGCCAGCAGCTTAGGGGGACAGCAAGAGACCCAGTACTTC. Its protein product is CASSLGGQQETQYF.

The chain links TRBV19 to TRBJ1-1, with TRBD1 matching 8 bases. Germline values: CDR1 LNHDA, CDR2 SQIVND (reference sequence). The CDR3 length is 14 residues. With V trimmed by 5 bases and J by 5 bases, 7 bases remained unmatched. CDR3 protein: CASSSRGRGTEAFF. For the CDR3, the DNA is TGTGCCAGTAGTTCCAGGGGGCGCGGGACTGAAGCTTTCTTT.

The chain uses TRBV27 and TRBJ2-7; 7 bases fit TRBD1. The trim removed 4 bases at V and 4 bases at J, leaving 4 bases unmatched. The CDR3 is made up of 13 amino acids. Germline CDR1 and CDR2: MNHEY and SMNVEV (reference sequence). This CDR3 is CASSSDRIYEQYF. In DNA form, the CDR3 reads TGTGCCAGCAGTTCGGACAGGATTTACGAGCAGTACTTC.

This clone was counted a single time. This chain connects TRBV6-5 to TRBJ2-1, with TRBD2 matching over 7 bases. J was trimmed by 9 bases and V by 5 bases; bases with no gene match: 10. The CDR3 totals 14 residues. Germline values: CDR1 MNHEY, CDR2 SVGAGI. The CDR3 region is CASSPSGAEAEQFF. The CDR3 region has the DNA TGTGCCAGCAGTCCCAGCGGGGCCGAGGCTGAGCAGTTCTTC.

The V gene is TRBV28, the J gene TRBJ2-7; 9 bases are shared with TRBD1. The CDR3 spans 16 residues. V lost 2 bases, J lost 7 bases, and 12 bases stayed unmatched. Germline CDR1 MDHEN, CDR2 SYDVKM. Written as DNA, the CDR3 is TGTGCCAGCAGTTTACGGGGACAGGGAGGATTAGGGGAGCAGTACTTC. Its translation: CASSLRGQGGLGEQYF. The variable domain in full, completed from reference TRBV28 and TRBJ2-7, reads DVKVTQSSRYLVKRTGEKVFLECVQDMDHENMFWYRQDPGLGLRLIYFSYDVKMKEKGDIPEGYSVSREKKERFSLILESASTNQTSMYLCASSLRGQGGLGEQYFGPGTRLTVT.

V usage is TRBV5-1 and J usage is TRBJ1-1; D is unresolved. The CDR3 runs to 14 residues. V was cut by 5 bases and J by 1 base, with 12 bases left in between. CDR1 and CDR2 from the germline V gene are SGHRS and YFSETQ. The CDR3 reads CASSRGRENTEAFF. In DNA, the CDR3 is TGCGCCAGCAGTCGAGGGAGGGAGAACACTGAAGCTTTCTTT.

As concerns this clone: The DNA is left out, because the CDR3 cannot be placed on it with certainty; the CDR3 is given as TCRdb lists it. The CDR3 sequence: CASSFLWKRGALDTQYF. The chain joins TRBV7-8 to TRBJ2-3; the table's D call, TRBD2, has no DNA check behind it. From germline, CDR1 is SGHVS and CDR2 FQNEAQ. The CDR3 is made up of 17 amino acids, end residues included.

The V and J genes are TRBV7-8 and TRBJ2-3, with a tentative D call TRBD2 (5 bases). CDR3 size: 16 residues. V was pared by 8 bases and J by 0 bases, with 18 bases between. CDR1 is SGHVS, CDR2 FQNEAQ, per germline. As DNA, the CDR3 is TGTGCCAGCTACCTGACAAGTTGGACTAGCACAGATACGCAGTATTTT. Its protein is CASYLTSWTSTDTQYF.

This chain's CDR3 is CASSTSGASLQETQYF. The CDR3 nucleotides are TGTGCCAGCAGTACTAGCGGGGCCTCCTTACAAGAGACCCAGTACTTC. The chain links TRBV3-1 (or the pseudogene TRBV3-2) to TRBJ2-5; 10 bases line up with TRBD2. The CDR3 length is 16 residues. V lost 6 bases, J lost 2 bases, and 9 bases stayed unmatched. The germline V gene encodes CDR1 LGHDT and CDR2 YNNKEL (reference sequence).

This clone showed up just once. The chain recombines TRBV7-2 with TRBJ1-1, with D tentatively TRBD1 (5 bases). The germline gives CDR1 SGHTA, CDR2 FQGNSA. The CDR3 runs 13 residues. V gave up 4 bases and J gave up 6 bases, with 12 bases separating them. CDR3 protein: CASSSQGLPEAFF. DNA of the CDR3: TGTGCCAGCAGCTCGCAGGGTTTACCTGAAGCTTTCTTT. Drawing the rest from reference TRBV7-2 and TRBJ1-1, the complete variable domain is GAGVSQSPSNKVTEKGKDVELRCDPISGHTALYWYRQSLGQGLEFLIYFQGNSAPDKSGLPSDRFSAERTGGSVSTLTIQRTQQEDSAVYLCASSSQGLPEAFFGQGTRLTVV.

This chain links TRBV7-9 with TRBJ1-1; D not resolved. With 5 bases removed from V and 7 bases from J, the gap between germline ends came to 5 bases. CDR1 and CDR2 from the germline V gene are SEHNR and FQNEAQ (reference sequence). There are 10 residues in the CDR3. The CDR3 nucleotides are TGTGCCAGCAGCCAAATTGAAGCTTTCTTT. This translates into CASSQIEAFF.

This sequence joins TRBV5-1 and TRBJ2-1; 10 positions agree with TRBD2. This CDR3 has 16 amino acids. Per germline, CDR1 SGHRS and CDR2 YFSETQ. The J segment lost 4 bases and the V segment lost 0 bases, leaving 4 bases of the junction unmatched. CDR3 DNA sequence: TGCGCCAGCAGCTTGGTAGCGGGGGGCGGGTACAATGAGCAGTTCTTC. Its protein product is CASSLVAGGGYNEQFF.

The genes are TRBV6-5 and TRBJ2-1; 7 bases agree with TRBD1. Germline-derived CDR1 and CDR2 are MNHEY and SVGAGI. J gave up 7 bases and V 5 bases, and 2 bases lay outside the gene matches. The CDR3 totals 12 residues. In DNA form, the CDR3 reads TGTGCCAGCAGTCGACAGGGTAATGAGCAGTTCTTC. Protein product: CASSRQGNEQFF.